This TCR beta chain came from a study of T cells in Graves' hyperthyroidism and ophthalmopathy. Amplified TCR beta CDR3 regions derived from RNA transcripts. Using the HTBI primer set, a first-round RT-PCR was run on the TCR CDR3. TCRdb analysed the multiplex PCR reads with MiXCR anew, one entry per CDR3 protein. The table records some 690,000 distinct CDR3 sequences, 15% to 20% of them present only once. This clonotype has at least ten counts. The CDR3 extends over 16 amino acids. Germline V gene sequence: CDR1 GTSNPN, CDR2 SVGIG (reference sequence). Trimming took off 0 bases at V and 8 bases at J, with 23 bases between the two ends.

The clonotype comes from a man aged 45-65 years with Graves' hyperthyroidism. The V gene is TRBV30, the J gene TRBJ2-7, with D possibly matching TRBD1 (6 bases). Specimen: blood. The CDR3, as DNA: TGTGCCTGGAGTGTACCCCTGACAGGTTCTTTCCATAAGCAGTACTTC. Translated, it gives CAWSVPLTGSFHKQYF. The full variable domain, in which reference TRBV30 and TRBJ2-7 provide the parts outside the CDR3, is SQTIHQWPATLVQPVGSPLSLECTVEGTSNPNLYWYRQAAGRGLQLLFYSVGIGQISSEVPQNLSASRPQDRQFILSSKKLLLSDSGFYLCAWSVPLTGSFHKQYFGPGTRLTVT.